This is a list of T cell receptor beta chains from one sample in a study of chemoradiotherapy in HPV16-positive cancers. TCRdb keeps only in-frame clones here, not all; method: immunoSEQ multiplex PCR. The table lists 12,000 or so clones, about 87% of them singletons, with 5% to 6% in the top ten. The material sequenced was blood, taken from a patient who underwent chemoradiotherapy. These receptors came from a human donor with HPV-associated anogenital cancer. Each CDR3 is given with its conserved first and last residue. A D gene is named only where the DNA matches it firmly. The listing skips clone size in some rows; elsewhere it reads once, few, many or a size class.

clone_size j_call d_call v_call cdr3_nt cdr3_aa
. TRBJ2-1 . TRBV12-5 TGTGCTAGTGGGTCGTCGGGGAAATCCTACAATGAGCAGTTCTTC CASGSSGKSYNEQFF
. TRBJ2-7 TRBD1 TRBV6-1 TGTGCCAGCAGTGGGGGACAGGGGCAAACGGACGAGCAGTACTTC CASSGGQGQTDEQYF
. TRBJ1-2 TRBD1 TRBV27 TGTGCCAGCAGTTTAACAGGGGGCAACTATGGCTACACCTTC CASSLTGGNYGYTF
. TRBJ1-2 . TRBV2 TGTGCCATAAGTGACCGTATCGGCTATGGCTACACCTTC CAISDRIGYGYTF
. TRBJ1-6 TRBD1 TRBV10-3 TGTGCCATCAGACAGGGGGCCTATAATTCACCCCTCCACTTT CAIRQGAYNSPLHF
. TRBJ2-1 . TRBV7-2 TGTGCCAGCAGCTTAGATTCATCGGGACTTCACAATGAGCAGTTCTTC CASSLDSSGLHNEQFF
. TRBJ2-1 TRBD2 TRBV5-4 TGTGCCAGCAGCTTGGGGGGACTAGCGGGGGGGAGATACAATGAGCAGTTCTTC CASSLGGLAGGRYNEQFF
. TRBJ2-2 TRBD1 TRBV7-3 TGTGCCAGCAGCGCGACAGGGTTCGGGGAGCTGTTTTTT CASSATGFGELFF
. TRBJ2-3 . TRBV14 TGTGCCAGCAGCCATTTTCAGGGCACAGATACGCAGTATTTT CASSHFQGTDTQYF
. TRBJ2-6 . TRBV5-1 TGCGCCAGCAGCTTGGGACTCCCGGACGGGGCCAACGTCCTGACTTTC CASSLGLPDGANVLTF
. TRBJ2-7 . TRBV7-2 TGTGCCAGCAGCTTAGATCGCAGAACGCGCGAGCAGTACTTC CASSLDRRTREQYF
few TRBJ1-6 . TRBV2 TGTGCCAGCAGTGAGTGGGAACCCCTCCACTTT CASSEWEPLHF
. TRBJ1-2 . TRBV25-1 TGTGCCAGCAGGAGGGGGGCGTATGGCTACACCTTC CASRRGAYGYTF
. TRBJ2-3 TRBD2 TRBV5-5 TGTGCCAGCAGCTTGGGGCCGGGACTAGCGGGAGGTACAGATACGCAGTATTTT CASSLGPGLAGGTDTQYF
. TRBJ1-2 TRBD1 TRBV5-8 TGTGCCAGCAGCTACCCGGGACAGGGTTATTATGGCTACACCTTC CASSYPGQGYYGYTF
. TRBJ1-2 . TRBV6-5 TGTGCCAGCAGTTCGACGGGTAACTATGGCTACACCTTC CASSSTGNYGYTF